Described below is a single T cell receptor beta chain sequence and its context. Its antigen is undetermined. The sample originates from a study of cytomegalovirus exposure and HLA in healthy donors. A multiplex PCR was run with 60 Vbeta primers and 13 Jbeta primers. Generated by immunoSEQ multiplex PCR, the TCRdb table keeps only in-frame clones and is missing some. The sample contains 180,000 or so clones, less than 80% of which appear only once. Trimming left V 0 bases short and J 5 bases short, with 13 bases between. Germline loops: CDR1 SGHAT, CDR2 FQNNGV. The CDR3 runs to 15 residues. Broader study findings: An ancestry cluster, one associated with Asian ancestry, reportedly showed fewer N-insertions than the approximately 670-donor mean in a later analysis. TCR beta sequences numbering 15,000 to 20,000 were associated with HLA alleles at 0.05 false discovery rate in a later analysis.

This chain joins TRBV11-2 and TRBJ1-2, with D uncertain. The TCR comes from a female donor in good health and CMV-seronegative. Sequenced sample: PBMCs. CDR3 in amino acids: CASSLEWGAIYGYTF. The CDR3, as DNA: TGTGCCAGCAGCTTAGAATGGGGAGCGATATATGGCTACACCTTC.